The entry below gives a single T cell receptor (beta chain) sequence along with its context. The data were obtained in a study of control samples from healthy donors and cancer patients. Data came from immunoSEQ multiplex PCR; TCRdb stores just in-frame clones and leaves some out. The table has 110,000 or so clones, 90% seen once. The sequencing input was blood. This TCR was recovered from a human donor in good health. The donor label of this sample is uncertain.

The CDR3 sequence is CASSIQGRNNSPLHF. In nucleotides, the CDR3 is TGTGCCAGTAGTATTCAGGGTCGGAACAATTCACCCCTCCACTTT. The V and J genes are TRBV19 and TRBJ1-6, with D tentatively TRBD1 (5 bases). In germline, CDR1 is LNHDA, CDR2 SQIVND (reference sequence). There are 15 residues in the CDR3. V gave up 3 bases and J gave up 7 bases, with 13 bases separating them.